Sequencing of this T cell receptor (beta chain) was carried out in a study of molecular identifiers for immune sequencing clone quantification. Study background: The replicate experiment used RNA from around 20,000 or 99,000 naive CD8 cells. This RNA was split into five aliquots, and four of them were sequenced.

TCRdb redid the calling of the PCR reads with MiXCR, one entry per CDR3 protein. The data show approximately 680,000 distinct CDR3 sequences, around 25% seen once. The authors gated naive CD8 T cells as CD8+CD4-CCR7+CD45RA+ for sorting. This CDR3 has 14 amino acids. CDR1 is SGHAT and CDR2 is FQNNGV in the germline V gene. V was pared by 0 bases and J by 9 bases, with 14 bases between. Sequencing input: naive CD8+ T cells from blood, with Jurkat cell RNA spiked in. Subset of the sample: FACS-sorted CD8+CD4-CCR7+CD45RA+ naive T cells. This chain joins TRBV11-2 and TRBJ2-5, with D uncertain. This receptor was taken from a human donor in good health. Some libraries in this study had Jurkat cell RNA spiked in. CDR3 nucleotides: TGTGCCAGCAGCTTAGAAAGCCTCAGCGAGCCCCAGTACTTC. It is translated as CASSLESLSEPQYF.